This T cell receptor (beta chain) was retrieved from a study of breast tumors, draining lymph nodes, adjacent tissues. Ten or more counts support this clonotype. Its antigen is still unknown. TCRdb re-analysed the multiplex PCR reads in MiXCR, keeping a single row per CDR3 protein. The sample lists about 230,000 distinct CDR3 sequences; roughly 32% were seen once. Study-wide points: Tumor TCR diversity was below lymph nodes but above nontumor tissue.

The V gene lost 4 bases and the J gene lost 6 bases, with 10 bases spanning the gap. From germline, CDR1 is MNHNS and CDR2 SASEGT. The CDR3 loop spans 12 amino acids. Breast cancer patients provided tissue from their axillary draining lymph nodes. Material for sequencing was axillary lymph node tissue. The sequence came from a female donor with breast cancer. Some clones in this sample may be carry-over from other donors' samples. J is TRBJ2-7 and V is TRBV6-1, with a tentative D call TRBD1 (5 bases). The CDR3 reads CASSVDTREQYF. The CDR3 DNA follows: TGTGCCAGCAGTGTGGACACACGCGAGCAGTACTTC.